The present T cell receptor beta chain was sequenced within a study of T cells after yellow fever vaccination. For the study at large: Fractions of low cell number were prepared using SMART-Seq v4 Ultra Low Input. Study-level points and caveats: Peaking on day 5 versus 15, the secondary response was faster but weaker. Clones from primary vaccination mostly reappeared after the booster (over 95% CD4, around 90% CD8).

This clonotype was seen just once. Its antigen is not known. Template-switching 5'RACE yielded the TCR cDNA; a universal primer site and UMIs were added in the process. From the 5' RACE reads, TCRdb called clonotypes with MiXCR, one entry per CDR3 protein. This table holds 170,000 or so distinct CDR3 sequences, about 6% found once. V was pared by 7 bases and J by 4 bases, with 35 bases between. The CDR3 has 21 amino acids. Germline values: CDR1 SGHNT, CDR2 YYREEE (reference sequence). V gene TRBV5-4 combines with J gene TRBJ2-2, with a weak D call TRBD1 (5 bases). This material consisted of CD4+ T cells sorted from PBMCs, taken on the day of the first yellow fever vaccination. This clonotype was sampled from a man between 18 and 29 years old who received the YFV17D yellow fever vaccine. The CDR3 spells CASGLVSLWQGGIGVTGELFF. The CDR3, as DNA: TGTGCCAGCGGCCTGGTGTCGTTGTGGCAGGGTGGGATTGGAGTCACCGGGGAGCTGTTTTTT.